Presented here are 21 T cell receptor beta chains from one specimen sequenced in a study of T cells in Graves' hyperthyroidism and ophthalmopathy (dated by TCRdb to between 2018 and 2021). Preparation of the library involved multiplex PCR. Sequencing instrument: Illumina HiSeq 2000. Amplification of TCR beta CDR3 regions was carried out from RNA transcripts. The first round of RT-PCR for the TCR CDR3 was performed with the HTBI primer set and the Qiagen OneStep RT-PCR kit. Through fastp at Q25 and MiXCR, TCRdb rebuilt clones from the public reads, retaining in-frame beta chains. For every CDR3 protein sequence, its rows merge into one entry that carries the most common genes and DNA. This sample comprises about 400,000 distinct CDR3 sequences, approximately 14% of them detected only once. 28% of the sample belongs to the ten largest clones. The sample consisted of blood. The origin of the receptors is a woman in her late teens or twenties with Graves' hyperthyroidism that later progressed to Graves' ophthalmopathy.

The rearrangement joins TRBV19 to TRBJ2-7; 8 nucleotides line up with TRBD2. The CDR3 runs 13 residues. Germline V gene lookup returns CDR1 LNHDA and CDR2 SQIVND (reference sequence). V was clipped by 4 bases and J by 7 bases; unmatched bases: 6. CDR3 bases: TGTGCCAGTAGTACCAGACTAGCGCGGGAGCAGTACTTC. This gives the protein CASSTRLAREQYF.

This clonotype was seen at least ten times. The chain joins TRBV2 to TRBJ2-1; D might be TRBD1 or TRBD2, each matching 5 bases. V dropped 5 bases and J dropped 0 bases, with 20 bases sitting between them. CDR3 length: 18 amino acids. Germline values: CDR1 SNHLY, CDR2 FYNNEI. CDR3 DNA sequence: TGTGCCAGCAGTCATTCTGCTAAATGGGGGTACTCCTACAATGAGCAGTTCTTC. Its translation: CASSHSAKWGYSYNEQFF.

Written as DNA, the CDR3 is TGCAGTGCTAGAGGGAGAGGGGGCTCGATCCAGCCCCAGCATTTT. Translating gives CSARGRGGSIQPQHF. The J gene is TRBJ1-5, the V gene TRBV20-1; 7 bases are shared with TRBD1. Trimming cost V 1 base and J 7 bases; bases outside gene matches: 10. CDR1 and CDR2 from the germline V gene are DFQATT and SNEGSKA (reference sequence). The CDR3 consists of 15 residues.

This clonotype was seen at least ten times. V is TRBV20-1 and J is TRBJ1-1; tentative D call: TRBD1 (6 bases). CDR3 length: 12 amino acids. V dropped 6 bases and J dropped 5 bases, with 13 bases sitting between them. Germline lookup yields CDR1 DFQATT and CDR2 SNEGSKA (reference sequence). The CDR3 is CSAGQRKTEAFF. CDR3 in DNA: TGCAGTGCAGGACAGAGGAAAACTGAAGCTTTCTTT.

This clonotype was detected only a few times. This chain connects TRBV3-1 to TRBJ2-1, with 14 bases fitting TRBD2. V trimming: 5 bases; J trimming: 10 bases; junction bases outside the gene matches: 4. Germline lookup yields CDR1 LGHDT and CDR2 YNNKEL (reference sequence). The CDR3 has 14 residues. The CDR3 coding sequence is TGTGCCAGCAGCGGGACTAGCGGGAGCGGGGAGCAGTTCTTC. It translates to CASSGTSGSGEQFF.

In this sample, this clonotype turned up many times. The chain employs TRBV7-2 and TRBJ2-3; TRBD1 agrees at 7 bases. CDR3 length: 17 residues. Germline CDR1 and CDR2: SGHTA and FQGNSA. The trim removed 0 bases at V and 2 bases at J, leaving 8 bases unmatched. DNA of the CDR3: TGTGCCAGCAGCTTAGCGCGAGGGGGCCCTTTCACAGATACGCAGTATTTT. Translating gives CASSLARGGPFTDTQYF.

This clonotype has at least ten counts. The chain links TRBV28 to TRBJ1-4; D gene uncertain. Germline values: CDR1 MDHEN, CDR2 SYDVKM. V shed 3 bases and J shed 0 bases, with 5 bases lying between them. This CDR3 has 14 amino acids. The CDR3 DNA reads TGTGCCAGCAGTTTTTTCTCAACTAATGAAAAACTGTTTTTT. Translated, it gives CASSFFSTNEKLFF.

The V and J genes are TRBV19 and TRBJ1-2, with D possibly matching TRBD1 (6 bases). Germline V gives CDR1 LNHDA, CDR2 SQIVND (reference sequence). The CDR3 covers 14 residues. Trimming removed 7 bases from V and 4 bases from J, with 16 bases in between. CDR3 coding DNA: TGTGCCAGTACTAATCGCTTGACAGGCTATGGCTACACCTTC. It specifies CASTNRLTGYGYTF.

This clonotype turned up a few times. The V call is TRBV19, the J call TRBJ1-1; 8 bases line up with TRBD1. The V segment lost 5 bases and the J segment 6 bases; nucleotides outside the gene matches: 8. In germline, CDR1 is LNHDA, CDR2 SQIVND (reference sequence). The CDR3 has 14 amino acids. The CDR3 loop reads CASSRQGAIPEAFF. The CDR3, as DNA: TGTGCCAGTAGTCGTCAGGGGGCCATCCCTGAAGCTTTCTTT.

The table lists this clonotype with many counts. This chain links TRBV2 with TRBJ2-7; weak D call: TRBD1 (5 bases). Germline lookup yields CDR1 SNHLY and CDR2 FYNNEI. The V end lost 8 bases, the J end lost 2 bases, and 25 bases lay between the germline ends. The CDR3 loop spans 17 amino acids. The CDR3 DNA is TGTGCCAGCCTGGGTCAGGGTAATTACCTAAGGACCTACGAGCAGTACTTC. Its protein is CASLGQGNYLRTYEQYF.

This clonotype was seen ten or more times. The CDR3 region has the DNA TGCAGTGCTAGGACCGGGACTAGCACCTACAATGAGCAGTTCTTC. It codes for CSARTGTSTYNEQFF. The J gene is TRBJ2-1, the V gene TRBV20-1; 9 nucleotides line up with TRBD2. This CDR3 has 15 amino acids. Losses at the gene ends were 3 bases for V and 2 bases for J; bases not matched to a gene: 5. CDR1 is DFQATT and CDR2 is SNEGSKA in the germline V gene (reference sequence).

This clonotype has ten or more counts. This rearrangement joins TRBV28 to TRBJ2-3, with TRBD2 as a possible D gene (5 bases). Trimming cost V 6 bases and J 4 bases, with 14 bases left between them. Germline lookup yields CDR1 MDHEN and CDR2 SYDVKM. The CDR3 loop spans 14 amino acids. The CDR3 region is CASSLTSRADTQYF. In DNA, the CDR3 is TGTGCCAGCAGCCTCACTAGTAGGGCAGATACGCAGTATTTT.

This clonotype has ten or more counts. This sequence joins TRBV12-3 or TRBV12-4 and TRBJ1-3, with 7 positions matching TRBD1. CDR3 length equals 16 residues. V trimming: 5 bases; J trimming: 2 bases; junction bases outside the gene matches: 9. The CDR3, as DNA: TGTGCCAGCAGTCGCCGTGGGAGGGGGCCTGGAAACACCATATATTTT. Translating it yields CASSRRGRGPGNTIYF.

In its sample, this clonotype was seen many times. The rearrangement uses TRBV12-5 and TRBJ2-3; 7 nucleotides match TRBD2. J lost 2 bases, V lost 1 base, and 15 bases had no gene match. The CDR3 sequence is 19 residues long. The germline gives CDR1 LGHNT, CDR2 FRNRAP. The CDR3 bases are TGTGCTAGTGGTTTGGCCGACTCGGGACTACTCCGAGACACAGATACGCAGTATTTT. It is translated as CASGLADSGLLRDTDTQYF.

This clonotype was found many times. This chain's CDR3 is CASSIDPNQPQHF. The CDR3 nucleotides read TGCGCCAGCAGCATTGACCCCAATCAGCCCCAGCATTTT. The chain joins TRBV5-1 to TRBJ1-5; the D is unclear. Per germline, CDR1 SGHRS and CDR2 YFSETQ. V lost 4 bases to trimming and J lost 3 bases, with 8 bases between them. This CDR3 has 13 residues. The full variable domain, with the rest looked up from reference TRBV5-1 and TRBJ1-5, is KAGVTQTPRYLIKTRGQQVTLSCSPISGHRSVSWYQQTPGQGLQFLFEYFSETQRNKGNFPGRFSGRQFSNSRSEMNVSTLELGDSALYLCASSIDPNQPQHFGDGTRLSIL.

This clonotype has only a few counts. A much larger clone differs from this one at a single base, so this may be a read error. The chain recombines TRBV7-6 with TRBJ2-1; D uncertain. V lost 1 base and J lost 7, with 5 bases in between. CDR3 length: 12 residues. The V gene's germline CDR1 is SGHVS and CDR2 FNYEAQ. DNA for the CDR3: TGTGCCAGCAGCTTAGGGTGGAATGAGCAGTTCTTC. Amino acid sequence: CASSLGWNEQFF.

The chain uses TRBV7-9 and TRBJ2-5, with 9 positions matching TRBD2. Germline V gene lookup returns CDR1 SEHNR and CDR2 FQNEAQ (reference sequence). This CDR3 contains 15 residues. The V and J ends lost 5 bases and 5 bases, in that order; junction bases with no gene match: 9. The CDR3 spells CASSRYSGSGETQYF. In DNA, the CDR3 is TGTGCCAGCAGCCGATATAGCGGGAGCGGTGAGACCCAGTACTTC.

In this sample, this clonotype turned up a few times. The chain carries TRBV5-1 and TRBJ2-5, with a possible D match to TRBD2 (7 bases). The CDR3 extends over 15 amino acids. The V end lost 0 bases, the J end lost 5 bases, and 14 bases lay between the germline ends. Germline lookup yields CDR1 SGHRS and CDR2 YFSETQ. This chain's CDR3 is CASSLDSGGRETQYF. In DNA form, the CDR3 reads TGCGCCAGCAGCTTGGATTCCGGGGGGCGGGAGACCCAGTACTTC.

This clonotype was observed many times. This rearrangement joins TRBV28 to TRBJ2-7; perhaps TRBD2 as D (5 bases). This CDR3 is 19 amino acids long. From germline, CDR1 is MDHEN and CDR2 SYDVKM. Trimming took 1 base from V and 4 from J, leaving 26 bases between them. This CDR3 is CASSLYGPRWWPAGYEQYF. As DNA, the CDR3 is TGTGCCAGCAGTTTATATGGCCCCCGGTGGTGGCCGGCGGGTTACGAGCAGTACTTC.

This clonotype was observed many times. The CDR3 sequence is CASSSSSGRAPFF. The CDR3 DNA sequence: TGTGCCAGCAGCTCCAGCAGCGGGAGGGCACCGTTCTTC. The V and J genes are TRBV11-2 and TRBJ2-1, with 10 bases matching TRBD2. After removal of 4 bases from V and 15 bases from J, the junction contained 9 bases not matched to a gene. This CDR3 is built from 13 residues. Germline V gene data show CDR1 as SGHAT and CDR2 as FQNNGV. Combining the CDR3 with reference TRBV11-2 and TRBJ2-1 gives the whole variable domain EAGVAQSPRYKIIEKRQSVAFWCNPISGHATLYWYQQILGQGPKLLIQFQNNGVVDDSQLPKDRFSAERLKGVDSTLKIQPAKLEDSAVYLCASSSSSGRAPFFGPGTRLTVL.

Details on this clonotype: Being one base from a much bigger clone, this may be a read error. The CDR3 is CVSSLVVRAEEQYF. DNA of the CDR3: TGTGTCAGCAGCTTAGTGGTCAGGGCCGAGGAGCAGTACTTC. The J gene is TRBJ2-7, the V gene TRBV7-2; D is possibly TRBD1 (5 bases). Germline V CDR1 and CDR2: SGHTA, FQGNSA. The CDR3 spans 14 residues.